This paragraph covers one TCR beta chain sequence. The data belong to a study of blood T cell repertoires in COVID-19. At the level of the study: The United States, Italy and Spain provided the acute and convalescent COVID-19 samples. The cDNA or gDNA used as material had been derived from T cells, B-cell-depleted T cells, or PBMCs.

As processed by the authors: It was from reference gene primer amplification that nucleated cell counts were estimated. This table comes from immunoSEQ multiplex PCR, and its TCRdb copy is limited to in-frame clones, with some not included. Clone size and V and J calls were adopted from that table, with D and trimming inferred from the DNA. Among about 9,000 clones listed, about 86% were seen once. Trimming at V came to 2 bases and at J to 6 bases, leaving 7 bases not matched to a gene. Germline V gene data show CDR1 as PRHDT and CDR2 as FYEKMQ (reference sequence). The CDR3 has 15 residues. The sequenced sample was peripheral blood. The genes are TRBV13 and TRBJ2-1; 7 bases align to TRBD2. The sequence was obtained from a human donor in a cohort sampled during active COVID-19. CDR3 sequence reads: CASSLPSLASNEQFF. CDR3 nucleotides: TGTGCCAGCAGCTTACCGTCACTAGCGTCCAATGAGCAGTTCTTC.